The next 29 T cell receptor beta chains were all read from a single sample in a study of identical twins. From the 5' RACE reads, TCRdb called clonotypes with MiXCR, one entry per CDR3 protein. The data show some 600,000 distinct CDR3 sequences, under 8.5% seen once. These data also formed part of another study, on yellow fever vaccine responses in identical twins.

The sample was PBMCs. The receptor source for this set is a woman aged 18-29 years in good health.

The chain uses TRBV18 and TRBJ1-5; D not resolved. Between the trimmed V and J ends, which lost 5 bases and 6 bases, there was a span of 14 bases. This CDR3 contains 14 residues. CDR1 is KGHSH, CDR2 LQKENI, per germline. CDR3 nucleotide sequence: TGTGCCAGCTCAAATTTCCAGGCGGGTCAGCCCCAGCATTTT. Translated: CASSNFQAGQPQHF. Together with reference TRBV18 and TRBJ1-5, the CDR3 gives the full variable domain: NAGVMQNPRHLVRRRGQEARLRCSPMKGHSHVYWYRQLPEEGLKFMVYLQKENIIDESGMPKERFSAEFPKEGPSILRIQQVVRGDSAAYFCASSNFQAGQPQHFGDGTRLSIL.

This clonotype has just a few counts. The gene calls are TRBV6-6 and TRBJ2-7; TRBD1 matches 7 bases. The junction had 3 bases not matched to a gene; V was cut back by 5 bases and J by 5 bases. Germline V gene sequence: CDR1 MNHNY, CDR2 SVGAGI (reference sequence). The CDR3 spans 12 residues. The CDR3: CASSTTGDEQYF. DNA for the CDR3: TGTGCCAGCAGTACTACAGGGGACGAGCAGTACTTC.

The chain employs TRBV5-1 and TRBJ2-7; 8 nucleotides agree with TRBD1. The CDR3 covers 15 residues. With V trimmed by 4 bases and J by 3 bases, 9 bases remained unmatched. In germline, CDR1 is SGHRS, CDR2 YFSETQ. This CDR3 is CASSPTGQGVYEQYF. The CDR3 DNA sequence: TGCGCCAGCAGCCCTACCGGACAGGGAGTCTACGAGCAGTACTTC.

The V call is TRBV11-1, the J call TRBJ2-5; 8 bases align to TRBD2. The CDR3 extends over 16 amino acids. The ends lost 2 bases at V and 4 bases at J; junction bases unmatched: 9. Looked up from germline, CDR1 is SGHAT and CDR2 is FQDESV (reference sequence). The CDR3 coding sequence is TGTGCCAGCAGCTTATATACTAGCGGACGGGGAGAGACCCAGTACTTC. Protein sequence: CASSLYTSGRGETQYF.

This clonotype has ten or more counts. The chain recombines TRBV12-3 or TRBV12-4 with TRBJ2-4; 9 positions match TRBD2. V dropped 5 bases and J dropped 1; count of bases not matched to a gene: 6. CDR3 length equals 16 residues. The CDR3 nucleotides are TGTGCCAGCAGTGCTAGCGGGATGACGGCCAAAAACATTCAGTACTTC. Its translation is CASSASGMTAKNIQYF.

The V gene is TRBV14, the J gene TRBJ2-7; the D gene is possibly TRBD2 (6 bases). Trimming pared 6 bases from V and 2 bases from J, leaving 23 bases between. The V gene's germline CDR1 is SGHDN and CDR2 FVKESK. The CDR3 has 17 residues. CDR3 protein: CASSLNAWDFNAYEQYF. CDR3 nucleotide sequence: TGTGCCAGCAGTCTCAACGCATGGGACTTCAATGCCTACGAGCAGTACTTC.

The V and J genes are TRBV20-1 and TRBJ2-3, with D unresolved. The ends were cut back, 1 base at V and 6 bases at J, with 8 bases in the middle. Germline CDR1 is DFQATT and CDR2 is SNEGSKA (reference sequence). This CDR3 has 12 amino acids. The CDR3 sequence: CSARVSWDTQYF. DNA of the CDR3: TGCAGTGCTAGAGTAAGCTGGGATACGCAGTATTTT.

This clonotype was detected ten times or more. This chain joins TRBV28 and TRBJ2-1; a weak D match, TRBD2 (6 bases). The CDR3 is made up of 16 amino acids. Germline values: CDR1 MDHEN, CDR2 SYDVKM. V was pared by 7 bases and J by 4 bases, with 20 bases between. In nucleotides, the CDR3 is TGTGCCAGCAAACTCGCCGGACTACAAGATTACAATGAGCAGTTCTTC. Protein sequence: CASKLAGLQDYNEQFF. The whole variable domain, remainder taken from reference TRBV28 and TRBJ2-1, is DVKVTQSSRYLVKRTGEKVFLECVQDMDHENMFWYRQDPGLGLRLIYFSYDVKMKEKGDIPEGYSVSREKKERFSLILESASTNQTSMYLCASKLAGLQDYNEQFFGPGTRLTVL.

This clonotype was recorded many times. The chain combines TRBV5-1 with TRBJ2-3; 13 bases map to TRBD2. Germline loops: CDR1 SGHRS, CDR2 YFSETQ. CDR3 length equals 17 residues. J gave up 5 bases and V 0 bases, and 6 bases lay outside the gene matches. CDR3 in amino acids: CASSLGLAGGQGDTQYF. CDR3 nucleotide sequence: TGCGCCAGCAGCTTGGGACTAGCGGGGGGCCAGGGAGATACGCAGTATTTT.

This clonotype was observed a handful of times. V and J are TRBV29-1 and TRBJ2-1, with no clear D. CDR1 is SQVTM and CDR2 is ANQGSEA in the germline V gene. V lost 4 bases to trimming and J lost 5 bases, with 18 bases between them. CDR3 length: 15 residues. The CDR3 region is CSVVGVPDSNNEQFF. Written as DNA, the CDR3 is TGCAGCGTTGTCGGAGTCCCCGACTCAAACAATGAGCAGTTCTTC.

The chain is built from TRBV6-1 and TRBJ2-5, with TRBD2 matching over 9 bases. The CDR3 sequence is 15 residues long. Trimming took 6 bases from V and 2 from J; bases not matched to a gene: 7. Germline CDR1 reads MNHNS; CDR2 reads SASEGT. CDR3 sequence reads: CASSSSGARQETQYF. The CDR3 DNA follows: TGTGCCAGCAGCTCTAGCGGGGCCCGTCAAGAGACCCAGTACTTC.

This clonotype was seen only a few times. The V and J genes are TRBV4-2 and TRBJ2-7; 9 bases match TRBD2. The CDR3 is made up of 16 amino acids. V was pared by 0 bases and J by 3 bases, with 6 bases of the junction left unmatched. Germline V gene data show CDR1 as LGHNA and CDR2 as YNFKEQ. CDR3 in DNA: TGTGCCAGCAGCCAAGATTTAACAGCGGGAGGCTACGAGCAGTACTTC. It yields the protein CASSQDLTAGGYEQYF.

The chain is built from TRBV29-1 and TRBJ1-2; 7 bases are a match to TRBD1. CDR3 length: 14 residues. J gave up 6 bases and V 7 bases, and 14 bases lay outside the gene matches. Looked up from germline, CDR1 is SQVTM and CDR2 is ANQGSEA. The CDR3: CSADRDSRLDGYTF. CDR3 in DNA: TGCAGCGCCGACAGGGACAGTCGCCTCGATGGCTACACCTTC.

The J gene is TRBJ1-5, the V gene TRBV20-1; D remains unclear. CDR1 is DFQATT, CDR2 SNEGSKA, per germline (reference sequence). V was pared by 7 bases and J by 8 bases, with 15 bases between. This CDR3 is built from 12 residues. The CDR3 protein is CSVSPGFEPQHF. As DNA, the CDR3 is TGCAGTGTTAGCCCTGGGTTTGAGCCCCAGCATTTT.

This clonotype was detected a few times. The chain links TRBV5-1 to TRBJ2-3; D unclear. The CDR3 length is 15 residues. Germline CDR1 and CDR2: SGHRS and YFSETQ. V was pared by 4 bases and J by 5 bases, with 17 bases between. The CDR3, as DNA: TGCGCCAGCAGCCCTGTGGTTTTTGTTGGAGATACGCAGTATTTT. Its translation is CASSPVVFVGDTQYF.

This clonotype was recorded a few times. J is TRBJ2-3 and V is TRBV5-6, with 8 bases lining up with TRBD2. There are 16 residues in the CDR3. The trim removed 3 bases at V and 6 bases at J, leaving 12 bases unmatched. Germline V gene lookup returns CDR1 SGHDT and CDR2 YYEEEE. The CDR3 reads CASSSLTSGLWDTQYF. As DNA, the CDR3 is TGTGCCAGCAGCTCGCTAACTAGCGGCCTTTGGGATACGCAGTATTTT.

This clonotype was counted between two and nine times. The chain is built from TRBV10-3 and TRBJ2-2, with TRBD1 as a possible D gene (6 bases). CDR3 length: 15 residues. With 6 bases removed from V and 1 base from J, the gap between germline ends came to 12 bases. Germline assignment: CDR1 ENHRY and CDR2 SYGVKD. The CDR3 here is CAISQQGLNTGELFF. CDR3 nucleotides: TGTGCCATCAGCCAACAGGGATTGAACACCGGGGAGCTGTTTTTT.

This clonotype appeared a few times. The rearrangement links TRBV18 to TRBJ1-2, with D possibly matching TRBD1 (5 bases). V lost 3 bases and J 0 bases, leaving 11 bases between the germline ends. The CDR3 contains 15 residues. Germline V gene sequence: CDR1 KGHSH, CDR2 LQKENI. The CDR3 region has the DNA TGTGCCAGCTCACCTACAGGCCTCGCTAACTATGGCTACACCTTC. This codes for CASSPTGLANYGYTF.

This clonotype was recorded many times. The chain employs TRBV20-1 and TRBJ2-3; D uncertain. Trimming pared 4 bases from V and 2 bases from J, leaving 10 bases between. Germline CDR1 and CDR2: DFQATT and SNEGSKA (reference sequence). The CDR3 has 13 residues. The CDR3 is CSAIRQDTDTQYF. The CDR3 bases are TGCAGTGCTATACGCCAAGACACAGATACGCAGTATTTT.

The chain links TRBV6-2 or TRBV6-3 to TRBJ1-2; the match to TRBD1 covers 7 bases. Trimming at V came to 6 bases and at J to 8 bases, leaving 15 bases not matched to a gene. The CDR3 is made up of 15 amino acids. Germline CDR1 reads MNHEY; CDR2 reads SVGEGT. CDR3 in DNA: TGTGCCAGCAGGACTGGGGACAGTGAGACGGGGGGCTACACCTTC. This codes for CASRTGDSETGGYTF.

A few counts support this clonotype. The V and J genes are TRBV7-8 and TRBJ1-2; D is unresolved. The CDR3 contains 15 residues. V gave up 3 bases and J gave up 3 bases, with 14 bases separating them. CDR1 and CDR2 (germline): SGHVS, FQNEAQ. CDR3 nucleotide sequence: TGTGCCAGCAGCTTTGGCTTGGGAGACGACTATGGCTACACCTTC. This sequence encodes CASSFGLGDDYGYTF.

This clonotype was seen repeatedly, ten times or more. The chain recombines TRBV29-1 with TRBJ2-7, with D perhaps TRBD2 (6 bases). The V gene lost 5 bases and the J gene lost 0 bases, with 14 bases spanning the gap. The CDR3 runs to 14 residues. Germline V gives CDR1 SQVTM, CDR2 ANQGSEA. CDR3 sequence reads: CSVTGLLSSYEQYF. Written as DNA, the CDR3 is TGCAGCGTTACGGGACTCCTGAGCTCCTACGAGCAGTACTTC.

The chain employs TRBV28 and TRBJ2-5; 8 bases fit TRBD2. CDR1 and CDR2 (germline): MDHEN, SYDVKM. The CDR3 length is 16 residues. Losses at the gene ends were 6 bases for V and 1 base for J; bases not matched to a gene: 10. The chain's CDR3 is CASSGFAGGLQETQYF. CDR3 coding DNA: TGTGCCAGCAGCGGCTTTGCGGGGGGCCTCCAAGAGACCCAGTACTTC.

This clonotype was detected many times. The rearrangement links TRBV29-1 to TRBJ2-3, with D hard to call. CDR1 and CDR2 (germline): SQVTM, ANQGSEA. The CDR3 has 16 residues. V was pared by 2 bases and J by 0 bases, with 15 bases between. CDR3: CSVEWSALASTDTQYF. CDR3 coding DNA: TGCAGCGTTGAATGGTCGGCCCTCGCCAGCACAGATACGCAGTATTTT.

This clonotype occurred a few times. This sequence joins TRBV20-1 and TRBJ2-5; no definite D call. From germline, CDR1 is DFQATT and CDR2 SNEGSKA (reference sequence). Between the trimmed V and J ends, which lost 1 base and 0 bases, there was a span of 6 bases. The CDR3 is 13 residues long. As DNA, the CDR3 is TGCAGTGCTAGAGGGTCGTACCAAGAGACCCAGTACTTC. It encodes CSARGSYQETQYF.

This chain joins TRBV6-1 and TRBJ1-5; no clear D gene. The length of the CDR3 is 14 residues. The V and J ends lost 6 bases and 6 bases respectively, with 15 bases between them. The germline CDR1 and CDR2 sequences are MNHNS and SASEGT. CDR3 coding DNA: TGTGCCAGCAGCCTCCGGCCCGAGGGTCAGCCCCAGCATTTT. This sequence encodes CASSLRPEGQPQHF.

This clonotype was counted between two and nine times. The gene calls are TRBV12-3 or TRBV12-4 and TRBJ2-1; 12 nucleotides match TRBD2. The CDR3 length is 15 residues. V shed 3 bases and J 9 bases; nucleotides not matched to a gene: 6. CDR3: CASSFPSGGAGEQFF. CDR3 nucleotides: TGTGCCAGCAGTTTTCCTAGCGGGGGGGCCGGTGAGCAGTTCTTC.

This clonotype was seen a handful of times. CDR3 sequence: CASSRGQGLGIPSGNTIYF. The CDR3 DNA follows: TGCGCCAGCAGCCGGGGACAGGGGCTGGGGATCCCCTCTGGAAACACCATATATTTT. The chain recombines TRBV5-1 with TRBJ1-3; TRBD1 agrees at 10 bases. This CDR3 is 19 amino acids long. V trimming: 4 bases; J trimming: 0 bases; junction bases outside the gene matches: 13. From germline, CDR1 is SGHRS and CDR2 YFSETQ.

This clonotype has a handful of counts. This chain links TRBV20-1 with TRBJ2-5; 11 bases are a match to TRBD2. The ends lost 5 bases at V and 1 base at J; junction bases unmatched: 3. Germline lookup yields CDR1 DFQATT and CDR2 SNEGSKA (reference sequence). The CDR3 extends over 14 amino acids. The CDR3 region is CSADLAGGQETQYF. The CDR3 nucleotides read TGCAGTGCTGATCTAGCGGGGGGCCAAGAGACCCAGTACTTC.